This T cell receptor beta chain was identified during a study of immune evolution from preneoplasia to lung adenocarcinoma. Whole-study results and caveats: Later-stage lesions seemingly showed higher T cell density and diversity than normal lung. Top clone frequencies peaked in normal lung, apparently declining through invasive adenocarcinoma.

Assay: immunoSEQ multiplex PCR; the TCRdb copy retains only in-frame clones and omits some. Here the sample spans 5,500 to 6,500 clones, 65% to 75% being singletons. Patient tissue came from resections in Japan or China, 2014–2017. Each case's diagnosis was confirmed by two pathologists on H&E. Turning to this clone: Its antigen is unknown.

Germline V CDR1 and CDR2: SGHRS, YFSETQ. The CDR3 spans 15 residues. Trimming pared 4 bases from V and 2 bases from J, leaving 12 bases between. The chain joins TRBV5-1 to TRBJ1-4; the D gene is possibly TRBD1 (5 bases). Sequencing was done on a sample of FFPE adjacent normal lung tissue. The clonotype comes from a donor aged 70 or over with lung adenocarcinoma. CDR3 amino acids: CASSPVGGTNEKLFF. CDR3 nucleotides: TGCGCCAGCAGCCCCGTGGGGGGTACTAATGAAAAACTGTTTTTT.